The T cell receptor (beta chain) under discussion was sequenced for a study of T cell changes during pregnancy in multiple sclerosis. This CDR3 region has 15 residues. The germline V and J ends were trimmed by 1 base and 2 bases, with 10 bases remaining between them. Germline V lookup: CDR1 PRHDT, CDR2 FYEKMQ (reference sequence). Clones were sequenced by immunoSEQ multiplex PCR, and TCRdb holds only the in-frame ones, with some missing. The sample has 70,000 to 95,000 clones; just under 95% are singletons. The V call is TRBV13, the J call TRBJ2-3; D uncertain. The sequence was collected from a female donor with multiple sclerosis, enrolled in a pregnancy study. The sequenced sample was peripheral blood, obtained in the first trimester of pregnancy. For the CDR3, the DNA is TGTGCCAGCAGCTTAGTGAGCGCCTTCACAGATACGCAGTATTTT. This codes for CASSLVSAFTDTQYF. Using reference TRBV13 and TRBJ2-3 for the parts outside the CDR3, the full variable domain is AAGVIQSPRHLIKEKRETATLKCYPIPRHDTVYWYQQGPGQDPQFLISFYEKMQSDKGSIPDRFSAQQFSDYHSELNMSSLELGDSALYFCASSLVSAFTDTQYFGPGTRLTVL.